Shown below are 24 T cell receptor beta chains from a single sample sequenced in a study of T cells in Graves' hyperthyroidism and ophthalmopathy. Amplification yielded TCR beta CDR3 regions, with RNA transcripts as the source. TCR CDR3 underwent first-round RT-PCR with the HTBI primer set. TCRdb passed the multiplex PCR reads through MiXCR, listing each CDR3 protein once. The table has hundreds of thousands of distinct CDR3 sequences, around 20% seen once. The sequenced material came from blood. These receptors all come from a man between 40 and 49 years old with Graves' ophthalmopathy.

This clonotype appeared many times. The rearrangement joins TRBV20-1 to TRBJ1-1, with D perhaps TRBD1 (5 bases). Germline CDR1 is DFQATT and CDR2 is SNEGSKA (reference sequence). The CDR3 spans 15 residues. V lost 1 base, J lost 0 bases, and 12 bases lay in between. Written as DNA, the CDR3 is TGCAGTGCTAGAGGGGACGGTCTAATGAACACTGAAGCTTTCTTT. It translates to CSARGDGLMNTEAFF.

This clonotype has a count of ten or more. The chain has TRBV7-2 and TRBJ2-7, with D hard to call. Trimming took 0 bases from V and 3 from J, leaving 6 bases between them. CDR3 size: 13 residues. Per germline, CDR1 SGHTA and CDR2 FQGNSA. The CDR3 loop is CASSLAVGYEQYF. The CDR3 coding sequence is TGTGCCAGCAGCTTAGCAGTGGGCTACGAGCAGTACTTC.

The chain links TRBV6-5 to TRBJ2-3; 10 bases map to TRBD2. Per the germline V gene, CDR1 is MNHEY and CDR2 is SVGAGI. The CDR3 runs 17 residues. The V segment lost 7 bases and the J segment 2 bases; nucleotides outside the gene matches: 12. The CDR3 spells CASNYARSGGVTDTQYF. CDR3 coding DNA: TGTGCCAGCAATTATGCCCGGAGCGGGGGGGTCACAGATACGCAGTATTTT.

In its sample, this clonotype was seen a few times. CDR3 loop: CASSLAQSFREQYF. CDR3 nucleotide sequence: TGTGCCAGCAGCTTAGCTCAGAGCTTTCGGGAGCAGTACTTC. The rearrangement links TRBV7-8 to TRBJ2-7; D not certain. The CDR3 extends over 14 amino acids. Germline-derived CDR1 and CDR2 are SGHVS and FQNEAQ. Trimming took 0 bases from V and 7 from J, leaving 13 bases between them.

The chain carries TRBV30 and TRBJ2-7, with D uncertain. CDR3 length: 11 residues. Trimming removed 5 bases at V and 3 bases at J, with 8 bases between. Germline lookup yields CDR1 GTSNPN and CDR2 SVGIG (reference sequence). The CDR3 DNA sequence: TGTGCCTGGGCGAACAACTACGAGCAGTACTTC. It translates to CAWANNYEQYF.

About this clonotype itself: A much larger clone differs by one base, so this may be a read error. This rearrangement joins TRBV18 to TRBJ1-3; no clear D. Germline V CDR1 and CDR2: KGHSH, LQKENI. The CDR3 runs 14 residues. CDR3 DNA sequence: TGTGCCAGCTCACCACAGAGCTCTGGAACCACCATATATTTT. Translating it yields CASSPQSSGTTIYF.

The rearrangement links TRBV2 to TRBJ1-5, with D unresolved. This CDR3 region has 13 residues. V lost 6 bases and J 3 bases, leaving 9 bases between the germline ends. Looked up from germline, CDR1 is SNHLY and CDR2 is FYNNEI. This CDR3 is CASRKENNQPQHF. The CDR3 DNA is TGTGCCAGCAGAAAGGAGAACAATCAGCCCCAGCATTTT.

The V call is TRBV6-1, the J call TRBJ2-5, with D perhaps matching TRBD2 (5 bases). Germline V gives CDR1 MNHNS, CDR2 SASEGT. V lost 5 bases to trimming and J lost 5 bases, with 18 bases between them. The CDR3 extends over 15 amino acids. CDR3 sequence reads: CASSQSRARSETQYF. In DNA form, the CDR3 reads TGTGCCAGCAGTCAATCGAGGGCCCGATCGGAGACCCAGTACTTC.

This chain links TRBV6-1 with TRBJ2-5; 9 positions agree with TRBD1. The CDR3 sequence is 16 residues long. The J segment lost 5 bases and the V segment lost 0 bases, leaving 7 bases of the junction unmatched. Germline assignment: CDR1 MNHNS and CDR2 SASEGT. The CDR3, as DNA: TGTGCCAGCAGTGAAGCCCCGGGACAGGGTTGGGAGACCCAGTACTTC. Its protein is CASSEAPGQGWETQYF.

This clonotype was seen a single time. The J gene is TRBJ1-2, the V gene TRBV5-4; 8 nucleotides agree with TRBD1. The ends lost 5 bases at V and 5 bases at J; junction bases unmatched: 14. CDR3 size: 16 residues. CDR1 SGHNT and CDR2 YYREEE come from the germline V gene (reference sequence). This CDR3 reads CASSKAGGKERYGYTF. CDR3 DNA: TGTGCCAGCAGTAAGGCAGGGGGCAAAGAACGGTATGGCTACACCTTC.

The chain joins TRBV12-3 or TRBV12-4 to TRBJ1-5; the D gene is possibly TRBD1 (5 bases). Trimming stripped 4 bases from V and 3 bases from J, with 10 bases between. The CDR3 sequence is 14 residues long. The CDR3: CASSSGPHNQPQHF. The CDR3 region has the DNA TGTGCCAGCAGTTCGGGACCGCACAATCAGCCCCAGCATTTT.

Only a few counts were recorded for this clonotype. This chain connects TRBV15 to TRBJ2-2, with a tentative D call TRBD2 (6 bases). The CDR3 is 21 residues long. V lost 9 bases, J lost 3 bases, and 35 bases lay in between. Germline-derived CDR1 and CDR2 are LNHNV and YYDKDF (reference sequence). The CDR3 DNA reads TGTGCCACTTCTCCAACCGGGACCGCGGGACCCGAAGGCCTATACACCGGGGAGCTGTTTTTT. It codes for CATSPTGTAGPEGLYTGELFF.

A word on this clonotype: The junction differs from germline at one of its ends, possibly a read error. V gene TRBV11-2 combines with J gene TRBJ2-3, with D perhaps assigned TRBD1 or TRBD2 (7 bases each). The germline gives CDR1 SGHAT, CDR2 FQNNGV. The CDR3 consists of 17 residues. CDR3: CASSQVQGGVSTDTQYF. The CDR3 nucleotides read TGCGCCAGCAGCCAAGTGCAGGGGGGGGTTAGCACAGATACGCAGTATTTT.

V gene TRBV18 combines with J gene TRBJ2-3; D unclear. The germline CDR1 and CDR2 sequences are KGHSH and LQKENI. The CDR3 covers 13 residues. The V end lost 0 bases, the J end lost 9 bases, and 10 bases lay between the germline ends. CDR3 in amino acids: CASSPPGIDTQYF. The CDR3 region has the DNA TGTGCCAGCTCACCACCGGGGATAGACACGCAGTATTTT.

The chain links TRBV18 to TRBJ2-1; D assignment may be TRBD1 or TRBD2 (5 bases each). Trimming pared 3 bases from V and 15 bases from J, leaving 18 bases between. The CDR3 extends over 13 amino acids. Looked up from germline, CDR1 is KGHSH and CDR2 is LQKENI. The CDR3 coding sequence is TGTGCCAGCTCACCTATCCGGGACCACATTTTGTTCTTC. Protein sequence: CASSPIRDHILFF.

This chain connects TRBV7-2 to TRBJ2-7; tentatively, D is TRBD1 (5 bases). The CDR3 runs to 14 residues. V lost 1 base and J 7 bases, leaving 14 bases between the germline ends. Looked up from germline, CDR1 is SGHTA and CDR2 is FQGNSA. The CDR3 spells CASSLGLGVWEQYF. CDR3 sequence (DNA): TGTGCCAGCAGCTTAGGCTTAGGGGTATGGGAGCAGTACTTC.

The rearrangement joins TRBV13 to TRBJ2-5; 15 bases line up with TRBD2. The germline CDR1 and CDR2 sequences are PRHDT and FYEKMQ (reference sequence). The CDR3 covers 19 residues. With 0 bases clipped from V and 5 bases from J, the junction kept 10 bases outside the gene matches. The CDR3 protein is CASSLGSTGTSGRKETQYF. CDR3 nucleotide sequence: TGTGCCAGCAGCTTAGGGTCGACCGGGACTAGCGGGAGGAAGGAGACCCAGTACTTC.

At least ten counts were recorded for this clonotype. This chain uses TRBV5-1 with TRBJ2-1; TRBD2 matches 8 bases. The length of the CDR3 is 17 residues. The germline V gene encodes CDR1 SGHRS and CDR2 YFSETQ. Trimming at V came to 0 bases and at J to 7 bases, leaving 12 bases not matched to a gene. The CDR3 here is CASSLGGATGGPNEQFF. In DNA form, the CDR3 reads TGCGCCAGCAGCTTGGGAGGTGCGACGGGAGGGCCGAATGAGCAGTTCTTC.

J is TRBJ2-7 and V is TRBV29-1; 15 positions match TRBD2. V lost 3 bases to trimming and J lost 4 bases; unmatched junction nucleotides: 7. The CDR3 has 16 residues. Germline CDR1 is SQVTM and CDR2 is ANQGSEA. CDR3 sequence: CSVEGLAGGPNYEQYF. The CDR3 bases are TGCAGCGTTGAGGGACTAGCGGGGGGCCCCAATTACGAGCAGTACTTC.

This clonotype was observed a few times. This rearrangement joins TRBV29-1 to TRBJ1-2, with 11 bases lining up with TRBD1. This CDR3 is 16 amino acids long. The germline gives CDR1 SQVTM, CDR2 ANQGSEA. With 0 bases clipped from V and 0 bases from J, the junction kept 3 bases outside the gene matches. CDR3 coding DNA: TGCAGCGTTGAAGAGCCGGGACAGGGGGCTAACTATGGCTACACCTTC. Protein product: CSVEEPGQGANYGYTF.

This clonotype was found many times. The chain carries TRBV18 and TRBJ2-2, with 7 nucleotides matching TRBD1. With 3 bases clipped from V and 3 bases from J, the junction kept 4 bases outside the gene matches. There are 15 residues in the CDR3. The germline CDR1 and CDR2 sequences are KGHSH and LQKENI. The CDR3 DNA sequence: TGTGCCAGCTCACCGAGGGACAGCCACACCGGGGAGCTGTTTTTT. Protein sequence: CASSPRDSHTGELFF.

This clonotype was seen many times. The chain combines TRBV13 with TRBJ1-1; the D is unclear. The germline CDR1 and CDR2 sequences are PRHDT and FYEKMQ (reference sequence). CDR3 length: 12 residues. V was pared by 1 base and J by 6 bases, with 6 bases between. Written as DNA, the CDR3 is TGTGCCAGCAGCTTAGCTGGAGCTGAAGCTTTCTTT. It translates to CASSLAGAEAFF. The whole variable domain, remainder taken from reference TRBV13 and TRBJ1-1, is AAGVIQSPRHLIKEKRETATLKCYPIPRHDTVYWYQQGPGQDPQFLISFYEKMQSDKGSIPDRFSAQQFSDYHSELNMSSLELGDSALYFCASSLAGAEAFFGQGTRLTVV.

In this sample, this clonotype turned up many times. The rearrangement links TRBV20-1 to TRBJ1-2; D is ambiguous. Germline V gene sequence: CDR1 DFQATT, CDR2 SNEGSKA (reference sequence). V lost 2 bases and J lost 2, with 9 bases in between. This CDR3 has 13 amino acids. Here the CDR3 DNA reads TGCAGTGCTAGATTGACGAGAAACTATGGCTACACCTTC. Its translation: CSARLTRNYGYTF.

The chain is built from TRBV7-2 and TRBJ2-3; 7 positions match TRBD1. V lost 8 bases to trimming and J lost 7 bases; unmatched junction nucleotides: 12. Germline CDR1 and CDR2: SGHTA and FQGNSA. This CDR3 region has 14 residues. The CDR3 here is CASGFPDRPNTQYF. The CDR3 nucleotides read TGTGCCAGCGGATTCCCGGACAGGCCCAATACGCAGTATTTT.